The present T cell receptor beta chain was sequenced within a study of siplizumab effects on memory and regulatory T cells. Study-wide results and caveats: Researchers could map only a minor fraction of alloreactive clones to unstimulated subsets. Memory cells seemed less diverse than naive T cells, which also seemed major contributors to the alloresponse.

Only in-frame clones appear in the TCRdb table, and some are missing; sequencing was by immunoSEQ multiplex PCR. The data contain some 110,000 clones, 85% to 95% of them singletons. V gave up 6 bases and J gave up 2 bases, with 16 bases separating them. Germline-derived CDR1 and CDR2 are PRHDT and FYEKMQ (reference sequence). This CDR3 has 16 amino acids. The table lists this clone with a count of one. Its specificity is unknown. The sequence derives from a human donor in good health. The chain is built from TRBV13 and TRBJ2-2, with D possibly called TRBD1 or TRBD2 (5 bases each). Sequenced: Tregs sorted from blood. The CDR3, as DNA: TGTGCCAGCAGGGGGACCCTTGCCATTAACACCGGGGAGCTGTTTTTT. Protein: CASRGTLAINTGELFF.